Given below is one T cell receptor beta chain in context. The antigen is undetermined. The authors isolated CD4+ T cells after less than eleven days of culture. Two doses of either BNT162b2 or mRNA-1273 were given to each participant. Negative nucleocapsid antibody tests before and after vaccination confirmed no previous SARS-CoV-2 infection. These data are taken from a study of vaccination effects on CD4 cells after COVID-19. As for the study in general: CD4+ T cells specific for antigen were expanded with viral peptide pools by the ViraFEST assay before sequencing. Post-vaccine sampling took place a median of 72 days after the second dose.

The method was immunoSEQ multiplex PCR; TCRdb's version includes in-frame clones alone and lacks a portion of them. The sample carries approximately 74,000 clones, less than 75% recorded once. Broader study findings: Vaccine- and infection-induced clones showed marked clonal contraction late following vaccination.

This TCR was sampled from a human donor who received a COVID-19 vaccine. Sequenced here: CD4+ T cells from PBMCs cultured without peptide, sampled after COVID-19 vaccination.

DNA of the CDR3: TGTGCCAGCAGTCATCGGATAGCGGGGGACACAGATACGCAGTATTTT. It is translated as CASSHRIAGDTDTQYF. The genes are TRBV28 and TRBJ2-3, with 9 bases matching TRBD2. Looked up from germline, CDR1 is MDHEN and CDR2 is SYDVKM. V lost 5 bases, J lost 2 bases, and 8 bases stayed unmatched. The CDR3 extends over 16 amino acids.